This TCR beta chain appears in the sequencing data of a study of T cell responses to AZD1222 COVID-19 vaccine. Findings and limits, study-wide: White British ancestry dominated among donors, who included more females, and clonal diversity was possibly underestimated. Two doses of AZD1222 preceded a rise in Spike-specific TCR breadth and depth.

From germline, CDR1 is SNHLY and CDR2 FYNNEI. Between the trimmed V and J ends, which lost 1 base and 7 bases, there was a span of 10 bases. The CDR3 runs to 13 residues. A note on this clone: Its antigen remains unidentified.

Generated by immunoSEQ multiplex PCR, the TCRdb table keeps only in-frame clones and is missing some. Of some 150,000 clones in the sample, over 85% were seen once. The genes are TRBV2 and TRBJ1-2, with D uncertain. Sample: peripheral blood, taken on day 0 of MenACWY control vaccination. This TCR came from an adult in good health. The CDR3 DNA is TGTGCCAGCAGTGAAGTGGGTTTGGGTGGCTACACCTTC. It translates to CASSEVGLGGYTF.